The rows below give T cell receptor beta chains drawn from one sample of a study of blood T cell repertoires in COVID-19. Clones were sequenced by immunoSEQ multiplex PCR, and TCRdb holds only the in-frame ones, with some missing. The data show around 81,000 clones, about 80% seen once. Sequences were obtained from peripheral blood. These receptor sequences come from a man aged 80 or over with acute or convalescent COVID-19. Both conserved end residues are part of each CDR3. The D gene is left open where the match is weak. Not every row has a clone size; where given, it reads once, few, many or a size class.

D gene	V gene	clone size	CDR3 length	J gene	CDR3 DNA	CDR3 protein
TRBD1	TRBV4-3	.	15	TRBJ1-2	TGCGCCAGCAGCCAAGATCGCGGGACAGGGTCTGGCTACACCTTC	CASSQDRGTGSGYTF
TRBD1	TRBV5-1	once	16	TRBJ2-1	TGCGCCAGCAGCTCTGGACAGGGACGTTCCTACAATGAGCAGTTCTTC	CASSSGQGRSYNEQFF
TRBD1	TRBV6-2/TRBV6-3	.	15	TRBJ1-6	TGTGCCAGCAGTACCACGACAGGGTCGGTCTCACCCCTCCACTTT	CASSTTTGSVSPLHF
TRBD1	TRBV18	.	14	TRBJ1-1	TGTGCCAGCTCACCTGGACAGGCTAACACTGAAGCTTTCTTT	CASSPGQANTEAFF
TRBD1	TRBV7-2	.	16	TRBJ1-6	TGTGCCAGCAGCTTAGTGGCAGGGGGGTATAATTCACCCCTCCACTTT	CASSLVAGGYNSPLHF
.	TRBV7-9	.	12	TRBJ2-7	TGTGCCAGCAGCTTATTAGGGGCTGAGCAGTACTTC	CASSLLGAEQYF
.	TRBV12-3/TRBV12-4	once	13	TRBJ1-5	TGTGCCAGCAGTTCAGGGTCGTATCAGCCCCAGCATTTT	CASSSGSYQPQHF
TRBD1	TRBV5-1	.	15	TRBJ1-1	TGCGCCAGCAGCCCACAGGGGATCGAGGACACTGAAGCTTTCTTT	CASSPQGIEDTEAFF
.	TRBV6-5	.	13	TRBJ1-5	TGTGCCAGCAGTTCGACAGTCAATCAGCCCCAGCATTTT	CASSSTVNQPQHF
TRBD2	TRBV2	.	14	TRBJ2-2	TGTGCCAGCACGATACTAGCGGGCAGCGGGGAGCTGTTTTTT	CASTILAGSGELFF
TRBD1	TRBV5-1	.	15	TRBJ2-2	TGCGCCAGCAGCACAAGGACAGGGGGCACCGGGGAGCTGTTTTTT	CASSTRTGGTGELFF
.	TRBV19	.	14	TRBJ2-1	TGTGCCAGTACCAACCCTAGCTCCTACAATGAGCAGTTCTTC	CASTNPSSYNEQFF
.	TRBV9	.	14	TRBJ1-2	TGTGCCAGCAGCGCCCGGGTCGGAAACTATGGCTACACCTTC	CASSARVGNYGYTF
.	TRBV6-5	.	15	TRBJ1-1	TGTGCCAGCAGGTGGGTGGCGGACACAAGCACTGAAGCTTTCTTT	CASRWVADTSTEAFF
.	TRBV7-2	.	14	TRBJ2-1	TGTGCCAGCAGCCCAGAATTCTCCTACAATGAGCAGTTCTTC	CASSPEFSYNEQFF
.	TRBV7-8	.	19	TRBJ2-2	TGTGCCAGCTCCCCGACGTGGGCGTCATACGATTCTCACGGCGGGGAGCTGTTTTTT	CASSPTWASYDSHGGELFF
.	TRBV19	few	14	TRBJ2-5	TGTGCCAGTAGTATCTCCGGGAGCTGGGAGACCCAGTACTTC	CASSISGSWETQYF
TRBD2	TRBV7-8	.	14	TRBJ2-7	TGTGCCAGCAGCCCCGGGACTATCGGGGACGAGCAGTACTTC	CASSPGTIGDEQYF
TRBD1	TRBV5-4	.	18	TRBJ1-6	TGTGCCAGCAGCCCACGGGACAGGGGGGTTCCCTATAATTCACCCCTCCACTTT	CASSPRDRGVPYNSPLHF
TRBD1	TRBV6-5	.	14	TRBJ2-7	TGTGCCAGCAGTATTGGACAGGGATATGGCGAGCAGTACTTC	CASSIGQGYGEQYF
.	TRBV6-5	.	15	TRBJ2-2	TGTGCCAGCAGTTTTACAGAGCCCTTAACCGGGGAGCTGTTTTTT	CASSFTEPLTGELFF
TRBD2	TRBV4-3	.	20	TRBJ2-3	TGCGCCAGCAGCCAAGAAGCCCCCCCGGGGGATAGCGGGAGCACAGATACGCAGTATTTT	CASSQEAPPGDSGSTDTQYF
.	TRBV19	.	11	TRBJ2-7	TGTGCCAGTGCTGGGCTGACCGAGCAGTACTTC	CASAGLTEQYF
TRBD2	TRBV4-3	.	18	TRBJ2-1	TGCGCCAGCAGCCACGAAATCTCCGGGACTAGCGGGGGAAATGAGCAGTTCTTC	CASSHEISGTSGGNEQFF
TRBD1	TRBV18	.	15	TRBJ1-1	TGTGCCAGCTCACCACTGACAGGGGAAAACGCTGAAGCTTTCTTT	CASSPLTGENAEAFF
.	TRBV5-1	.	15	TRBJ1-2	TGCGCCAGCAGCTTGGGGTCAGCGGATAACTATGGCTACACCTTC	CASSLGSADNYGYTF
.	TRBV4-1	few	14	TRBJ1-5	TGCGCCAGCAGCCTTGCCGGGGTCGGAGAGCCCCAGCATTTT	CASSLAGVGEPQHF
TRBD1	TRBV7-6	.	15	TRBJ2-1	TGTGCCAGCAGCGCCGGGACAGGGCCCTACAATGAGCAGTTCTTC	CASSAGTGPYNEQFF
TRBD1	TRBV9	.	14	TRBJ1-2	TGTGCCAGCAGCGTAAGGGACAGGGACGGTGGCTACACCTTC	CASSVRDRDGGYTF
.	TRBV9	.	15	TRBJ1-1	TGTGCCAGCAGCCCGATGGAGGGGTTGAGGAAGGAAGCTTTCTTT	CASSPMEGLRKEAFF
.	TRBV12-1	.	13	TRBJ2-7	TGTGCCGGACCCTGGACTTCATCCTACGAGCAGTACTTC	CAGPWTSSYEQYF
TRBD1	TRBV9	.	16	TRBJ1-3	TGTGCCAGCAGCGGAGAGCAGGGGGCGGAAGGAAACACCATATATTTT	CASSGEQGAEGNTIYF
TRBD2	TRBV6-5	.	14	TRBJ2-1	TGTGCCAGCAGACGTAGCGGGAGGAATAATGAGCAGTTCTTC	CASRRSGRNNEQFF
.	TRBV9	few	16	TRBJ2-3	TGTGCCAGCAGCGTAGTGGGGACAATCGACACAGATACGCAGTATTTT	CASSVVGTIDTDTQYF
TRBD2	TRBV5-4	.	15	TRBJ2-1	TGTGCCAGCAGCTTGAAACTAGCGGGAGGGAATGAGCAGTTCTTC	CASSLKLAGGNEQFF
.	TRBV7-8	once	16	TRBJ1-3	TGTGCCAGCAGCTTAACCATAGGGGCGTATGGAAACACCATATATTTT	CASSLTIGAYGNTIYF
.	TRBV18	.	15	TRBJ2-2	TGTGCCAGCTCACCCCCCGCTGGGGGGACCGGGGAGCTGTTTTTT	CASSPPAGGTGELFF
.	TRBV21-1	.	11	TRBJ2-7	TGTGCCAGCAGCAAACCGGGACTTAAGTACTTC	CASSKPGLKYF
TRBD2	TRBV7-3	.	14	TRBJ2-5	TGTGCCAGCAGCCCCGGGGGGATCCAAGAGACCCAGTACTTC	CASSPGGIQETQYF
TRBD1	TRBV7-9	.	15	TRBJ1-4	TGTGCCAGCAGCAAACGGACAGGGCGGAATGAAAAACTGTTTTTT	CASSKRTGRNEKLFF
.	TRBV7-3	.	15	TRBJ2-2	TGTGCCAGCAGCTTAAACACAGTTAACACCGGGGAGCTGTTTTTT	CASSLNTVNTGELFF
TRBD1	TRBV5-1	.	13	TRBJ2-5	TGCGCCAGCAGCCGGGGACAGCAAGAGACCCAGTACTTC	CASSRGQQETQYF
.	TRBV21-1	.	15	TRBJ2-1	TGTGCCAGCAGCAAAGCCCAACAGGGACACAATGAGCAGTTCTTC	CASSKAQQGHNEQFF
.	TRBV28	.	20	TRBJ2-6	TGTGCCAGCGCAACAACCACTGGAGGTCAGCCCTTGTATAGAGCCAACGTCCTGACTTTC	CASATTTGGQPLYRANVLTF
.	TRBV6-2/TRBV6-3	once	11	TRBJ2-1	TGTGCCAGCAGTTACGACAGACAGGAGTTCTTC	CASSYDRQEFF
.	TRBV5-4	.	14	TRBJ1-1	TGTGCCAGCAGCTTGGCGGGGTGGGACACTGAAGCTTTCTTT	CASSLAGWDTEAFF
TRBD1	TRBV6-5	.	14	TRBJ1-2	TGTGCCAGCAGGAGGACAGGGGCAGACTATGGCTACACCTTC	CASRRTGADYGYTF
.	TRBV19	.	16	TRBJ1-6	TGTGCCAGTAGTATTGGTGCCGCGATTTATAATTCACCCCTCCACTTT	CASSIGAAIYNSPLHF
TRBD2	TRBV3-1/TRBV3-2	.	18	TRBJ2-2	TGTGCCAGCAGACACGAGTTCACCGGGACTAGGTATACCGGGGAGCTGTTTTTT	CASRHEFTGTRYTGELFF
TRBD1	TRBV3-1/TRBV3-2	.	14	TRBJ1-4	TGTGCCAGCAGCCCGACAGGGGGTAATGAAAAACTGTTTTTT	CASSPTGGNEKLFF